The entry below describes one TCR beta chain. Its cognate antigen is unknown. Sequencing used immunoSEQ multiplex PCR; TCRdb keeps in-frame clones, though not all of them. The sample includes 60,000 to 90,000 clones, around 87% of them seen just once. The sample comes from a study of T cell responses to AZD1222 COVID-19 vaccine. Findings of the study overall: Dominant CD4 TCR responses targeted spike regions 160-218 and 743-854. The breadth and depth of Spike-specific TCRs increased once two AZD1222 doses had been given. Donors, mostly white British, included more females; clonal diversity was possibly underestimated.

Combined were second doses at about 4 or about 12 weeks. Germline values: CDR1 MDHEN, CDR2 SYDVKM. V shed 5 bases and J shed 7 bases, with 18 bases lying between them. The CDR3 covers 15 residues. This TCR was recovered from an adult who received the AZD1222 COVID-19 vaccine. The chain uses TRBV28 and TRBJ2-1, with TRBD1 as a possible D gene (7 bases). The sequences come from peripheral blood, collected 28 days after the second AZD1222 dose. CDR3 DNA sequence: TGTGCCAGCAGTGCCCTCAGGGGGGTTGGGAATGAGCAGTTCTTC. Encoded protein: CASSALRGVGNEQFF. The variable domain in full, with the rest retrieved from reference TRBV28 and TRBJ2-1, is DVKVTQSSRYLVKRTGEKVFLECVQDMDHENMFWYRQDPGLGLRLIYFSYDVKMKEKGDIPEGYSVSREKKERFSLILESASTNQTSMYLCASSALRGVGNEQFFGPGTRLTVL.